This is a list of T cell receptor beta chains from one sample in a study of shared clonotypes between healthy human individuals. TCRdb's copy holds only in-frame clones and misses some; the assay was immunoSEQ multiplex PCR. The table records over a million clones, about 98.5% of them present only once. Sequencing was carried out using naive CD4+ T cells sorted from blood. These receptors were collected from a man aged 25 to 45 in good health. The CDR3 runs from the conserved cysteine through the conserved F or W.

j_gene | v_gene | CDR3aa
TRBJ2-3 | TRBV11-2 | CAIRGQGTDTQYF
TRBJ2-7 | TRBV7-9 | CASSFPGQKYEQYF
TRBJ2-1 | TRBV4-3 | CASSQRPSFNNEQFF
TRBJ2-3 | TRBV2 | CASSELAGGVDTQYF
TRBJ2-1 | TRBV5-6 | CASSLGTSGRQFF
TRBJ1-5 | TRBV18 | CASSPPGSPGWPQHF
TRBJ1-1 | TRBV5-1 | CASSAAMNTEAFF
TRBJ2-7 | TRBV6-5 | CASSYSGTNSYEQYF
TRBJ2-5 | TRBV9 | CASSRDRGGETQYF
TRBJ2-1 | TRBV18 | CASSPLGARNEQFF
TRBJ2-5 | TRBV5-1 | CASSLQGPGGRETQYF
TRBJ1-2 | TRBV6-5 | CASSLGQGLVYGYTF
TRBJ1-4 | TRBV11-2 | CASSQWGQGNEKLFF
TRBJ1-2 | TRBV2 | CASSGPGQGYGYTF